This is a list of T cell receptor beta chains from one sample in a study of cytomegalovirus exposure and HLA in healthy donors. Repertoires were generated with immunoSEQ multiplex PCR, while TCRdb's copy carries only in-frame clones and drops some. The sample carries under 100,000 clones, approximately 83% recorded once. Sequenced material: PBMCs. These receptor sequences come from a man aged 35 to 55 in good health and CMV-seronegative. Each CDR3 is given with its conserved first and last residue. Fields, in order: D gene, J gene, clone size, V gene, CDR3 protein, CDR3 DNA. D genes are given only for firm matches. Part of the rows lack a size; the others show once, few, many or a class for expanded clones.

TRBD1 TRBJ1-6 . TRBV10-3 CAISESQGQNSPLHF TGTGCCATCAGTGAGTCACAGGGACAGAATTCACCCCTCCACTTT
TRBD1 TRBJ2-6 . TRBV4-1 CASSHTTGGSGANVLTF TGCGCCAGCAGCCACACTACAGGGGGCTCTGGGGCCAACGTCCTGACTTTC
TRBD1 TRBJ2-1 once TRBV4-1 CASSQNRGRTGNEQFF TGCGCCAGCAGCCAAAACAGGGGTCGGACGGGTAATGAGCAGTTCTTC
TRBD1 TRBJ1-2 . TRBV29-1 CSAHSGTGGFGYTF TGCAGCGCGCATTCCGGGACAGGGGGATTTGGCTACACCTTC
TRBD2 TRBJ2-1 . TRBV4-3 CASSQWRTLPGLADNEQFF TGCGCCAGCAGCCAATGGAGAACCCTCCCGGGACTAGCGGACAATGAGCAGTTCTTC
TRBD2 TRBJ2-3 . TRBV27 CASRGGADTQYF TGTGCCAGCCGGGGGGGGGCAGATACGCAGTATTTT
. TRBJ1-1 . TRBV4-1 CASSQEGSLNTEAFF TGCGCCAGCAGCCAAGAGGGCAGTCTGAACACTGAAGCTTTCTTT
. TRBJ2-3 . TRBV4-3 CASSQDSGLYTDTQYF TGCGCCAGCAGCCAAGATTCGGGACTTTACACAGATACGCAGTATTTT
. TRBJ1-2 . TRBV4-1 CASSHLYGYTF TGCGCCAGCAGCCACTTATATGGCTACACCTTC
. TRBJ2-5 once TRBV7-9 CASSLRVRETQYF TGTGCCAGCAGCTTGAGGGTGCGGGAGACCCAGTACTTC
TRBD1 TRBJ2-1 . TRBV7-2 CASSLGRGRGSGYNEQFF TGTGCCAGCAGCTTAGGCAGGGGGCGCGGGTCGGGCTACAATGAGCAGTTCTTC
. TRBJ2-7 . TRBV7-2 CASSPAYEQYF TGTGCCAGCAGCCCTGCCTACGAGCAGTACTTC
. TRBJ2-3 . TRBV5-4 CASSVGGYTQYF TGTGCCAGCAGCGTAGGGGGTTATACGCAGTATTTT
. TRBJ1-2 . TRBV7-6 CASSPRGENYGYTF TGTGCCAGCAGCCCCCGGGGGGAGAACTATGGCTACACCTTC
. TRBJ2-5 . TRBV7-9 CASSLAAGQETQYF TGTGCCAGCAGCTTAGCCGCAGGGCAAGAGACCCAGTACTTC
. TRBJ2-3 . TRBV5-4 CASGYFDSPKQYF TGTGCCAGCGGATACTTCGACAGCCCCAAGCAGTATTTT
. TRBJ2-3 . TRBV27 CASSSRQVSTDTQYF TGTGCCAGCAGTTCTAGACAGGTCAGCACAGATACGCAGTATTTT
. TRBJ1-4 . TRBV19 CASRDTYNEKLFF TGTGCCAGTAGGGACACCTATAATGAAAAACTGTTTTTT
. TRBJ2-7 few TRBV7-6 CASSLDQGTYEQYF TGTGCCAGCAGCTTAGATCAGGGTACCTACGAGCAGTACTTC
TRBD2 TRBJ2-1 . TRBV6-1 CASSERGGGTYNEQFF TGTGCCAGCAGTGAACGGGGGGGAGGAACCTACAATGAGCAGTTCTTC
. TRBJ1-4 . TRBV2 CASSELYSEAGGKLFF TGTGCCAGCAGCGAACTATATAGTGAGGCGGGGGGAAAACTGTTTTTT
. TRBJ2-3 . TRBV4-1 CASSSVPRSADTQYF TGCGCCAGCAGCAGCGTCCCCCGAAGCGCAGATACGCAGTATTTT
TRBD1 TRBJ1-6 . TRBV27 CASSSTRGINSPLHF TGTGCCAGCAGTTCCACCAGGGGGATCAATTCACCCCTCCACTTT
. TRBJ2-5 . TRBV7-8 CASSLARGETQYF TGTGCCAGCAGCTTAGCCAGGGGAGAGACCCAGTACTTC
TRBD1 TRBJ2-7 . TRBV7-9 CASSPKRTGALYEQYF TGTGCCAGCAGCCCTAAAAGGACAGGGGCACTATACGAGCAGTACTTC
TRBD1 TRBJ1-4 . TRBV5-1 CASSKQGAVTNEKLFF TGCGCCAGCAGCAAGCAGGGGGCTGTAACTAATGAAAAACTGTTTTTT
. TRBJ2-7 . TRBV15 CATSPHDGQYLEQYF TGTGCCACCAGTCCTCACGACGGACAGTATCTCGAGCAGTACTTC
TRBD1 TRBJ1-6 . TRBV5-1 CASSLEGDRFSPLHF TGCGCCAGCAGCTTGGAAGGGGACAGATTTTCACCCCTCCACTTT
. TRBJ2-3 . TRBV30 CAWSSQGSTDTQYF TGTGCCTGGAGTTCGCAGGGGAGCACAGATACGCAGTATTTT
TRBD1 TRBJ2-2 once TRBV2 CASRHTGGGGELFF TGTGCCAGCAGGCATACAGGGGGAGGCGGGGAGCTGTTTTTT
TRBD2 TRBJ2-2 . TRBV7-9 CASSVTHRGGDTGELFF TGTGCCAGCAGCGTTACCCACCGGGGGGGAGACACCGGGGAGCTGTTTTTT
TRBD2 TRBJ2-7 . TRBV7-2 CASSPWLAGGSYEQYF TGTGCCAGCAGCCCCTGGTTAGCGGGGGGCTCCTACGAGCAGTACTTC
TRBD1 TRBJ2-3 . TRBV4-3 CASSQEDRGLDTQYF TGCGCCAGCAGCCAAGAGGACAGGGGGCTCGATACGCAGTATTTT
TRBD1 TRBJ1-3 . TRBV6-6 CASRLSRGQGGNTIYF TGTGCCAGCAGGTTAAGTAGGGGGCAAGGTGGAAACACCATATATTTT
. TRBJ1-2 . TRBV19 CASSAGGYYGYTF TGTGCCAGTAGTGCTGGGGGCTACTATGGCTACACCTTC
TRBD1 TRBJ1-5 . TRBV28 CASSLWNRGRSNQPQHF TGTGCCAGCAGTTTATGGAACAGGGGGCGTAGCAATCAGCCCCAGCATTTT
. TRBJ2-5 . TRBV5-1 CASSDVQGRGETQYF TGCGCCAGCAGCGACGTGCAGGGGAGGGGGGAGACCCAGTACTTC
TRBD2 TRBJ2-7 . TRBV18 CASSLGGTAYEQYF TGTGCCAGCTCACTGGGGGGGACCGCCTACGAGCAGTACTTC
TRBD1 TRBJ2-7 . TRBV27 CASRLTGTYEQYF TGTGCCAGCAGATTGACAGGGACCTACGAGCAGTACTTC
. TRBJ1-5 . TRBV30 CAWSNSGSLNQPQHF TGTGCCTGGAGTAACTCAGGGTCTCTTAATCAGCCCCAGCATTTT
TRBD1 TRBJ1-1 . TRBV4-3 CASSQPPRDRASVNTEAFF TGCGCCAGCAGCCAACCACCCCGGGACAGGGCTTCCGTGAACACTGAAGCTTTCTTT
. TRBJ1-3 . TRBV7-9 CASSLETLSGNTIYF TGTGCCAGCAGCTTAGAGACACTCTCTGGAAACACCATATATTTT
TRBD1 TRBJ1-6 . TRBV27 CASSPRGTGAALHF TGTGCCAGCAGCCCCCGTGGGACAGGCGCGGCCCTCCACTTT
TRBD1 TRBJ2-3 . TRBV10-3 CAISTKTGTGGTDTQYF TGTGCCATCAGTACTAAGACTGGGACAGGGGGCACAGATACGCAGTATTTT
TRBD1 TRBJ1-5 . TRBV4-1 CASSQFGTVRNQPQHF TGCGCCAGCAGCCAATTCGGGACAGTACGGAATCAGCCTCAGCATTTT
. TRBJ1-5 . TRBV30 CAWSVGQGHRPQHF TGTGCCTGGAGTGTAGGTCAGGGGCATCGGCCCCAGCATTTT
TRBD1 TRBJ2-7 . TRBV23-1 CASSQVGTGSRPYEQYF TGCGCCAGCAGTCAAGTCGGGACAGGTTCTCGACCGTACGAGCAGTACTTC
. TRBJ1-2 . TRBV7-9 CASSLVVESYGYTF TGTGCCAGCAGCTTAGTCGTAGAGAGCTATGGCTACACCTTC
. TRBJ1-2 . TRBV5-6 CASSGREGERGGYTF TGTGCCAGCAGTGGTCGTGAGGGGGAGCGAGGTGGCTACACCTTC
. TRBJ1-5 . TRBV5-6 CASSLVGHNQPQHF TGTGCCAGCAGCTTGGTCGGACACAATCAGCCCCAGCATTTT
. TRBJ1-2 . TRBV28 CASRRGDYGYTF TGTGCCAGCAGGCGGGGTGACTATGGCTACACCTTC
TRBD1 TRBJ1-1 . TRBV5-1 CASSRGGAVTEAFF TGCGCCAGCAGTCGAGGGGGCGCGGTGACTGAAGCTTTCTTT
TRBD1 TRBJ1-2 . TRBV28 CASSLLLGQGGGYTF TGTGCCAGCAGTTTACTATTGGGACAGGGGGGTGGCTACACCTTC
. TRBJ2-5 . TRBV12-5 CASGLRQEGGETQYF TGTGCTAGTGGTTTGAGGCAAGAGGGTGGGGAGACCCAGTACTTC